This T cell receptor (beta chain) is drawn from a study of early T cells in non-severe SARS-CoV-2 infection. The study, taken as a whole, reports: Anti-spike CD8 responses were favored in VDJdb matching, and private and CD4 specificities were missed.

The germline gives CDR1 SEHNR, CDR2 FQNEAQ (reference sequence). The CDR3 contains 16 residues. Between the trimmed V and J ends, which lost 3 bases and 4 bases, there was a span of 15 bases. In this sample, this clonotype turned up many times. Its antigen is still unknown. Individual cDNA molecules received unique molecular identifiers. MiXCR was run by TCRdb on the 5' RACE reads, yielding one entry per CDR3 protein. The table lists about 52,000 distinct CDR3 sequences, roughly 9.6% of them singletons, with around 14% in the top ten. The TCR originated in an adult who was a healthcare worker with PCR-confirmed SARS-CoV-2 infection or an uninfected control (not recorded which). The sequenced material came from whole blood. The chain uses TRBV7-9 and TRBJ1-4, with D perhaps matching TRBD1 (5 bases). The CDR3 protein is CASSFRWGDVNEKLFF. In DNA form, the CDR3 reads TGTGCCAGCAGCTTTCGTTGGGGGGACGTTAATGAAAAACTGTTTTTT.